Each of the 22 T cell receptor beta chains below was sequenced from the same sample in a study of control samples from healthy donors and cancer patients. The repertoire was sequenced with immunoSEQ multiplex PCR; TCRdb's copy has only in-frame clones and lacks some. Here the sample spans under 150,000 clones, roughly 92% being singletons. The sequenced material came from blood. The source of these receptors is a man between 25 and 39 years old in good health.

This chain joins TRBV3-1 (or the pseudogene TRBV3-2) and TRBJ1-5; D is ambiguous. Germline values: CDR1 LGHDT, CDR2 YNNKEL (reference sequence). Deletions cut 0 bases from V and 6 bases from J, with 9 bases between. This CDR3 is 14 amino acids long. This CDR3 is CASSQDVRGQPQHF. DNA for the CDR3: TGTGCCAGCAGCCAAGACGTCCGGGGTCAGCCCCAGCATTTT.

Note on this clone: Germline is not matched at one junction end, which may reflect a read error. This rearrangement joins TRBV9 to TRBJ2-3; no definite D call. The CDR3 sequence is 15 residues long. Germline V gives CDR1 SGDLS, CDR2 YYNGEE. In nucleotides, the CDR3 is TGTGCCAGCCGCGTGGGTTGGGCTGAGGCAGATACGCAGTATTTT. It translates to CASRVGWAEADTQYF.

The chain uses TRBV2 and TRBJ2-5, with 8 bases identical to TRBD2. V lost 5 bases, J lost 4 bases, and 18 bases stayed unmatched. Germline CDR1 reads SNHLY; CDR2 reads FYNNEI. The CDR3 is 18 residues long. CDR3 sequence: CASSPRFTGTSRGETQYF. The CDR3, as DNA: TGTGCCAGCAGTCCGCGGTTTACCGGGACTAGTCGGGGAGAGACCCAGTACTTC. The full variable domain, completed using reference TRBV2 and TRBJ2-5, is EPEVTQTPSHQVTQMGQEVILRCVPISNHLYFYWYRQILGQKVEFLVSFYNNEISEKSEIFDDQFSVERPDGSNFTLKIRSTKLEDSAMYFCASSPRFTGTSRGETQYFGPGTRLLVL.

V is TRBV6-4 and J is TRBJ1-1, with D perhaps matching TRBD1 (6 bases). Germline CDR1 MRHNA, CDR2 SNTAGT. This CDR3 comprises 13 residues. Trimming removed 6 bases from V and 4 bases from J, with 12 bases in between. The CDR3 DNA reads TGTGCCAGCAGGAGGGGGGTTAGCACTGAAGCTTTCTTT. This sequence encodes CASRRGVSTEAFF.

The chain carries TRBV11-2 and TRBJ2-1; D gene uncertain. Germline values: CDR1 SGHAT, CDR2 FQNNGV. There are 12 residues in the CDR3. The ends were cut back, 5 bases at V and 6 bases at J, with 8 bases in the middle. The CDR3 DNA is TGTGCCAGCAGCCCCCAAGCCAATGAGCAGTTCTTC. Residues: CASSPQANEQFF.

This chain uses TRBV6-5 with TRBJ1-5; D not resolved. CDR3 length: 11 residues. Germline V gene sequence: CDR1 MNHEY, CDR2 SVGAGI. V was trimmed by 6 bases and J by 7 bases, leaving 7 bases between them. The CDR3 nucleotides read TGTGCCAGCAGAAATGAACAGCCCCAGCATTTT. Its translation is CASRNEQPQHF.

V gene TRBV29-1 combines with J gene TRBJ1-1, with D unclear. The V gene lost 2 bases and the J gene lost 2 bases, with 6 bases spanning the gap. The CDR3 sequence is 12 residues long. Looked up from germline, CDR1 is SQVTM and CDR2 is ANQGSEA. Here the CDR3 DNA reads TGCAGCGTTGAAACAGATAACACTGAAGCTTTCTTT. The encoded protein is CSVETDNTEAFF.

The rearrangement uses TRBV28 and TRBJ2-1, with D possibly called TRBD1 or TRBD2 (6 bases each). Looked up from germline, CDR1 is MDHEN and CDR2 is SYDVKM. The V gene lost 5 bases and the J gene lost 6 bases, with 26 bases spanning the gap. This CDR3 has 18 amino acids. In DNA, the CDR3 is TGTGCCAGCAGTCCCCGGGGGCTAGCCCGCGAGAAGGTCAATGAGCAGTTCTTC. It is translated as CASSPRGLAREKVNEQFF. The full variable domain, in which reference TRBV28 and TRBJ2-1 provide the parts outside the CDR3, is DVKVTQSSRYLVKRTGEKVFLECVQDMDHENMFWYRQDPGLGLRLIYFSYDVKMKEKGDIPEGYSVSREKKERFSLILESASTNQTSMYLCASSPRGLAREKVNEQFFGPGTRLTVL.

The CDR3: CASSPYGSHTEAFF. The CDR3 DNA reads TGTGCCAGCAGCCCTTACGGGTCTCACACTGAAGCTTTCTTT. This rearrangement joins TRBV9 to TRBJ1-1; no clear D gene. Trimming pared 4 bases from V and 3 bases from J, leaving 13 bases between. Looked up from germline, CDR1 is SGDLS and CDR2 is YYNGEE. The CDR3 totals 14 residues.

This sequence joins TRBV5-1 and TRBJ1-4; TRBD1 is a possible D gene (6 bases). Trimming cost V 5 bases and J 8 bases, with 16 bases left between them. The CDR3 is made up of 14 amino acids. CDR1 is SGHRS, CDR2 YFSETQ, per germline. CDR3 bases: TGCGCCAGCAGTACGTCAGGGGTAGTCGAAAAACTGTTTTTT. Translation: CASSTSGVVEKLFF.

This clone came up once. The rearrangement links TRBV7-2 to TRBJ2-3; D is unresolved. The CDR3 totals 14 residues. V shed 1 base and J shed 2 bases, with 7 bases lying between them. The germline CDR1 and CDR2 sequences are SGHTA and FQGNSA. The CDR3 DNA reads as TGTGCCAGCAGCTTAGGACCCGTCACAGATACGCAGTATTTT. It translates to CASSLGPVTDTQYF.

The chain carries TRBV6-5 and TRBJ2-7, with D unresolved. This CDR3 comprises 14 residues. The germline gives CDR1 MNHEY, CDR2 SVGAGI. Deletions cut 6 bases from V and 3 bases from J, with 15 bases between. The CDR3 here is CASRLKEGFYEQYV. The CDR3 bases are TGTGCCAGCAGGCTAAAGGAAGGCTTCTACGAGCAGTACGTC.

This rearrangement joins TRBV27 to TRBJ1-2; D uncertain. Germline CDR1 MNHEY, CDR2 SMNVEV (reference sequence). This CDR3 comprises 13 residues. The V end lost 5 bases, the J end lost 0 bases, and 7 bases lay between the germline ends. DNA of the CDR3: TGTGCCAGCAGTCCCGGGGCTAACTATGGCTACACCTTC. It codes for CASSPGANYGYTF.

This clone was seen a single time. The chain combines TRBV7-2 with TRBJ2-7; no firm D call. Between the trimmed V and J ends, which lost 4 bases and 0 bases, there was a span of 13 bases. CDR1 and CDR2 from the germline V gene are SGHTA and FQGNSA. This CDR3 comprises 15 residues. CDR3 nucleotides: TGTGCCAGCAGCTCCTTCAGGCGGAGCTCCTACGAGCAGTACTTC. Translated, it gives CASSSFRRSSYEQYF.

The V gene is TRBV3-1 (or the pseudogene TRBV3-2), the J gene TRBJ1-1; D gene unclear. The CDR3 is made up of 17 amino acids. The germline V gene has CDR1 LGHDT and CDR2 YNNKEL (reference sequence). V lost 2 bases and J 6 bases, leaving 22 bases between the germline ends. Here the CDR3 DNA reads TGTGCCAGCAGCCAACACGGTGACATCTCTTCGAGACCTGAAGCTTTCTTT. It is translated as CASSQHGDISSRPEAFF.

The genes are TRBV5-1 and TRBJ1-1; D possibly corresponds to TRBD1 (6 bases). V was shortened by 0 bases and J by 4 bases, with 16 bases between the two germline ends. This CDR3 is built from 16 residues. CDR1 is SGHRS and CDR2 is YFSETQ in the germline V gene. This CDR3 reads CASSLDRVGVSTEAFF. The CDR3 DNA follows: TGCGCCAGCAGCTTGGACAGGGTTGGAGTCAGCACTGAAGCTTTCTTT.

The rearrangement links TRBV4-2 to TRBJ1-3; D is perhaps TRBD1 (5 bases). Trimming shortened V by 2 bases and J by 0 bases, and 17 bases separated the two germline ends. CDR3 length: 18 amino acids. CDR1 is LGHNA and CDR2 is YNFKEQ in the germline V gene. CDR3 sequence reads: CASSQPGGNSRSGNTIYF. DNA of the CDR3: TGTGCCAGCAGCCAACCGGGGGGGAACAGCCGCTCTGGAAACACCATATATTTT.

The chain links TRBV29-1 to TRBJ1-2; no clear D. The germline V gene has CDR1 SQVTM and CDR2 ANQGSEA. CDR3 length equals 12 residues. The ends were cut back, 5 bases at V and 4 bases at J, with 11 bases in the middle. Here the CDR3 reads CSVPGRPYGYTF. The CDR3 bases are TGCAGCGTTCCGGGCCGCCCCTATGGCTACACCTTC.

The chain couples TRBV5-4 to TRBJ1-2; maybe TRBD1 (6 bases). This CDR3 contains 16 residues. V lost 4 bases and J 0 bases, leaving 16 bases between the germline ends. Germline assignment: CDR1 SGHNT and CDR2 YYREEE (reference sequence). The CDR3 sequence is CASSPWGAPANYGYTF. The CDR3 nucleotides read TGTGCCAGCAGCCCTTGGGGGGCCCCAGCTAACTATGGCTACACCTTC.

This sequence joins TRBV14 and TRBJ1-2, with D maybe TRBD1 (6 bases). CDR1 is SGHDN, CDR2 FVKESK, per germline. The germline V and J ends were trimmed by 4 bases and 4 bases, with 19 bases remaining between them. This CDR3 has 16 amino acids. The CDR3 region is CASSRRSGGALYGYTF. The CDR3 region has the DNA TGTGCCAGCAGCCGCCGGTCGGGGGGGGCCCTCTATGGCTACACCTTC. Using reference TRBV14 and TRBJ1-2 for the parts outside the CDR3, the full variable domain is EAGVTQFPSHSVIEKGQTVTLRCDPISGHDNLYWYRRVMGKEIKFLLHFVKESKQDESGMPNNRFLAERTGGTYSTLKVQPAELEDSGVYFCASSRRSGGALYGYTFGSGTRLTVV.

V usage is TRBV4-2 and J usage is TRBJ1-3, with D possibly matching TRBD1 (5 bases). Germline lookup yields CDR1 LGHNA and CDR2 YNFKEQ. This CDR3 comprises 15 residues. V dropped 0 bases and J dropped 2 bases, with 8 bases sitting between them. The CDR3 protein is CASSQDQGPGNTIYF. CDR3 bases: TGTGCCAGCAGCCAAGATCAGGGTCCTGGAAACACCATATATTTT.

V is TRBV14 and J is TRBJ1-2; D perhaps matches TRBD1 (6 bases). V was shortened by 4 bases and J by 6 bases, with 18 bases between the two germline ends. The CDR3 contains 15 residues. Germline V gene data show CDR1 as SGHDN and CDR2 as FVKESK. This chain's CDR3 is CASSLMGDRMNGYTF. In DNA form, the CDR3 reads TGTGCCAGCAGCCTCATGGGCGACAGGATGAATGGCTACACCTTC. The variable domain in full, with the rest retrieved from reference TRBV14 and TRBJ1-2, is EAGVTQFPSHSVIEKGQTVTLRCDPISGHDNLYWYRRVMGKEIKFLLHFVKESKQDESGMPNNRFLAERTGGTYSTLKVQPAELEDSGVYFCASSLMGDRMNGYTFGSGTRLTVV.